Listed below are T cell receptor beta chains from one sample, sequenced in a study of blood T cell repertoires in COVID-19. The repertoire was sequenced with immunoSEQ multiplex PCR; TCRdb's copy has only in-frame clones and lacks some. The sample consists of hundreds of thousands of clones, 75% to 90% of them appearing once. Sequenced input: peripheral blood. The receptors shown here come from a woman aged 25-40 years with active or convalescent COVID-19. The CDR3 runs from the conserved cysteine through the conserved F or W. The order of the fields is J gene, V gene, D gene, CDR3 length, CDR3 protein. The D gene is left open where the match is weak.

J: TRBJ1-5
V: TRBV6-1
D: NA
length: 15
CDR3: CASSEVGGSNQPQHF

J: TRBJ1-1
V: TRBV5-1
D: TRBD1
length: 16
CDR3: CASSLDPTGLATEAFF

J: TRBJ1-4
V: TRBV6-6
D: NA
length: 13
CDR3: CASRTPKNEKLFF

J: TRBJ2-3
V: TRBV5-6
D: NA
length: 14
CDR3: CASSATGVVDTQYF

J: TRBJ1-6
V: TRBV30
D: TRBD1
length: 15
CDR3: CAWSRQGDYNSPLHF

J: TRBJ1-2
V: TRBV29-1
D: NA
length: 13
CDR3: CSVRRVEDYGYTF

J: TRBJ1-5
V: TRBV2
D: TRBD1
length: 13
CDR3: CASRTGGEQPQHF

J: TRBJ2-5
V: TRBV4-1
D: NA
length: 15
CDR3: CASSQEHREFETQYF

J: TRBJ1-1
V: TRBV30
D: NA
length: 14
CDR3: CAWSVQRGNTEAFF

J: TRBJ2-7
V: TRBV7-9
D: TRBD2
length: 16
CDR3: CASSYGRAGGAYEQYF

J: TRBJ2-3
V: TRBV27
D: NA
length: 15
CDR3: CASSLFRGITDTQYF

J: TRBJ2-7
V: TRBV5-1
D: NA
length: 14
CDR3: CASGREMGTYEQYF

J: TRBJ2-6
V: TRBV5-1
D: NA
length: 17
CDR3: CASSLMGRDSGANVLTF

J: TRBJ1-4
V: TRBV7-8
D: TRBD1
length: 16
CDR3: CASSKTGAGSNEKLFF

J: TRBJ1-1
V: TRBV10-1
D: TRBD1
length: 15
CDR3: CASSAWDSRNTEAFF

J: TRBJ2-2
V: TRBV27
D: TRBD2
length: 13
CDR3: CASKAGVSGELFF

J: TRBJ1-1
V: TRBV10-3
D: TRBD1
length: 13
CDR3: CAVNPDRATEAFF

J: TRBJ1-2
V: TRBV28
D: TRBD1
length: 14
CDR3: CATAKPTGVVGYTF

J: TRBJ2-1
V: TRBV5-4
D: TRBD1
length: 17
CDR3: CASSFGIPGQIVGEQFF

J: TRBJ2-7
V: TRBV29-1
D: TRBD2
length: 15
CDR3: CSVVLAGVVSYEQYF

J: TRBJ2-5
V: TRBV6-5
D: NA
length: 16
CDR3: CASSYSLGLGQETQYF

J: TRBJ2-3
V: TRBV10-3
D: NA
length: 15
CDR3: CASDDRQTSTDTQYF

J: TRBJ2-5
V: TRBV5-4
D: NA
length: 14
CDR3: CASSRGLDQETQYF

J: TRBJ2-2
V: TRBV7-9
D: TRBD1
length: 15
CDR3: CASSLGQGVTGELFF

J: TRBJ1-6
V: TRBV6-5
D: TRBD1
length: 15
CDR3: CASRNSGTGGSPLHF